The 30 T cell receptor beta chains given below trace back to one sample, sequenced in a study of cytomegalovirus exposure and HLA in healthy donors. Assay: immunoSEQ multiplex PCR; the TCRdb copy retains only in-frame clones and omits some. Found here are 150,000 to 180,000 clones, just over 85% of them singletons; the top ten hold 2.1%. The source material was PBMCs. The receptors stem from a human donor in good health.

This chain uses TRBV11-3 with TRBJ2-1; D is undetermined. Trimming shortened V by 3 bases and J by 5 bases, and 8 bases separated the two germline ends. CDR1 and CDR2 (germline): SGHNT, YENEEA. This CDR3 contains 13 residues. CDR3 loop: CASSFASHNEQFF. CDR3 nucleotide sequence: TGTGCCAGCAGCTTTGCTAGTCACAATGAGCAGTTCTTC.

The chain has TRBV6-6 and TRBJ2-7, with unresolved D. Germline loops: CDR1 MNHNY, CDR2 SVGAGI (reference sequence). CDR3 length equals 11 residues. The V end lost 8 bases, the J end lost 9 bases, and 14 bases lay between the germline ends. The CDR3 is CASSAQELQYF. CDR3 coding DNA: TGTGCCAGCTCGGCCCAGGAATTGCAGTACTTC.

V is TRBV7-2 and J is TRBJ1-1, with 7 bases lining up with TRBD1. Germline lookup yields CDR1 SGHTA and CDR2 FQGNSA. The ends lost 5 bases at V and 6 bases at J; junction bases unmatched: 6. This CDR3 has 13 residues. Written as DNA, the CDR3 is TGTGCCAGCAGCGGAGACAGGGCCCCTGAAGCTTTCTTT. It codes for CASSGDRAPEAFF.

J is TRBJ2-1 and V is TRBV30; 10 bases line up with TRBD2. CDR1 and CDR2 (germline): GTSNPN, SVGIG (reference sequence). The CDR3 is 15 amino acids. J lost 5 bases, V lost 0 bases, and 4 bases had no gene match. CDR3 nucleotides: TGTGCCTGGAGTGTAGCGGGAGGGTATAACAATGAGCAGTTCTTC. It specifies CAWSVAGGYNNEQFF.

This clone has more than one count but fewer than ten. The chain carries TRBV6-4 and TRBJ1-5; D is perhaps TRBD1 (6 bases). Germline lookup yields CDR1 MRHNA and CDR2 SNTAGT. This CDR3 has 15 residues. With 6 bases removed from V and 3 bases from J, the gap between germline ends came to 15 bases. This CDR3 reads CASSQTGGANQPQHF. DNA of the CDR3: TGTGCCAGCAGCCAGACGGGGGGGGCCAATCAGCCCCAGCATTTT.

J is TRBJ2-5 and V is TRBV6-5; 12 nucleotides align to TRBD2. CDR3 size: 13 residues. J lost 7 bases, V lost 6 bases, and 3 bases had no gene match. Per germline, CDR1 MNHEY and CDR2 SVGAGI. Written as DNA, the CDR3 is TGTGCCAGCAGGACTAGCGGGGGCGGGACCCAGTACTTC. Translated, it gives CASRTSGGGTQYF.

The V call is TRBV7-9, the J call TRBJ1-1, with 7 nucleotides matching TRBD1. V dropped 2 bases and J dropped 11; count of bases not matched to a gene: 5. CDR1 and CDR2 (germline): SEHNR, FQNEAQ (reference sequence). The CDR3 covers 12 residues. CDR3 nucleotides: TGTGCCAGCAGCTTATCACAGGGGTTCGCTTTCTTT. Its protein product is CASSLSQGFAFF.

The chain recombines TRBV30 with TRBJ2-5, with D maybe TRBD1 (6 bases). The V and J ends lost 7 bases and 5 bases respectively, with 11 bases between them. CDR3 size: 11 residues. Germline V CDR1 and CDR2: GTSNPN, SVGIG (reference sequence). The chain's CDR3 is CASRGAETQYF. The CDR3 DNA follows: TGTGCCTCCAGGGGAGCGGAGACCCAGTACTTC.

The chain combines TRBV6-1 with TRBJ1-2; 9 nucleotides line up with TRBD1. The CDR3 sequence is 14 residues long. V lost 4 bases, J lost 6 bases, and 6 bases stayed unmatched. Germline lookup yields CDR1 MNHNS and CDR2 SASEGT. The CDR3 DNA reads TGTGCCAGCAGTGGAGGGACAGGGATCCATGGCTACACCTTC. Its protein product is CASSGGTGIHGYTF.

V and J are TRBV4-2 and TRBJ2-3; 7 positions match TRBD2. Germline CDR1 LGHNA, CDR2 YNFKEQ. V was pared by 0 bases and J by 0 bases, with 6 bases of the junction left unmatched. This CDR3 contains 17 residues. The CDR3 bases are TGTGCCAGCAGCCAAGACTCGAGGACTAGAAGCACAGATACGCAGTATTTT. Amino acid sequence: CASSQDSRTRSTDTQYF.

As regards this clone: Other DNA sequences from this sample encode an identical CDR3 as well. This CDR3 is CASSRGTEAFF. The CDR3 DNA reads TGTGCCAGTAGTAGGGGGACTGAAGCTTTCTTT. The chain employs TRBV6-5 and TRBJ1-1; D may be TRBD1 (6 bases). The germline V gene has CDR1 MNHEY and CDR2 SVGAGI. CDR3 size: 11 residues. With 9 bases removed from V and 5 bases from J, the gap between germline ends came to 10 bases.

The V call is TRBV7-3, the J call TRBJ2-3; 8 bases are shared with TRBD2. Germline CDR1 is SGHTA and CDR2 is FQGTGA. The CDR3 extends over 14 amino acids. V lost 7 bases and J lost 2; bases outside the gene matches: 5. The CDR3 sequence: CASTTGRATDTQYF. CDR3 nucleotide sequence: TGTGCCAGCACCACCGGGAGGGCCACAGATACGCAGTATTTT.

This rearrangement joins TRBV6-5 to TRBJ1-2; D remains unclear. The CDR3 length is 12 residues. Trimming left V 6 bases short and J 6 bases short, with 11 bases between. Germline V gives CDR1 MNHEY, CDR2 SVGAGI. The CDR3 DNA follows: TGTGCCAGCAGGCGGGGTCCGGATGGCTACACCTTC. This gives the protein CASRRGPDGYTF.

The rearrangement uses TRBV7-8 and TRBJ1-1; 7 bases map to TRBD1. The CDR3 covers 15 residues. V lost 1 base and J lost 8; bases outside the gene matches: 10. Germline V CDR1 and CDR2: SGHVS, FQNEAQ. The CDR3 coding sequence is TGTGCCAGCAGCTTAGTTGGGGGAGTGGACAGGGAAGCTTTCTTT. It translates to CASSLVGGVDREAFF.

This chain connects TRBV2 to TRBJ1-1; 7 bases match TRBD1. The CDR3 loop spans 15 amino acids. Per germline, CDR1 SNHLY and CDR2 FYNNEI. V was pared by 7 bases and J by 1 base, with 9 bases of the junction left unmatched. CDR3 sequence: CASKFNRGSNTEAFF. The CDR3 DNA follows: TGTGCCAGCAAATTCAACAGGGGCTCGAACACTGAAGCTTTCTTT.

The rearrangement joins TRBV28 to TRBJ1-5; unclear D gene. Germline lookup yields CDR1 MDHEN and CDR2 SYDVKM. The ends were cut back, 4 bases at V and 10 bases at J, with 8 bases in the middle. This CDR3 spans 11 amino acids. CDR3 sequence (DNA): TGTGCCAGCAGTTCCCGGGAACCCCAGCATTTT. As protein: CASSSREPQHF.

The gene calls are TRBV6-5 and TRBJ1-1; D is unclear. Trimming took 0 bases from V and 1 from J, leaving 9 bases between them. The CDR3 extends over 15 amino acids. Germline CDR1 is MNHEY and CDR2 is SVGAGI. The CDR3 is CASSYSYSTNTEAFF. In DNA, the CDR3 is TGTGCCAGCAGTTACTCGTACAGCACGAACACTGAAGCTTTCTTT.

The genes are TRBV27 and TRBJ1-5; no clear D. Germline-derived CDR1 and CDR2 are MNHEY and SMNVEV (reference sequence). The ends were cut back, 3 bases at V and 7 bases at J, with 10 bases in the middle. This CDR3 comprises 13 residues. The CDR3 nucleotides read TGTGCCAGCAGTTTGGCAGGCGGGCAGCCCCAGCATTTT. Its translation is CASSLAGGQPQHF.

This clone was recorded a few times. J is TRBJ2-7 and V is TRBV4-3, with 7 bases lining up with TRBD1. Per the germline V gene, CDR1 is LGHNA and CDR2 is YSLEER. CDR3 length: 16 residues. Trimming removed 4 bases from V and 4 bases from J; junction bases left unmatched: 13. The CDR3 nucleotides are TGCGCCAGCAGCCGAGGACAGGAAGGCCCGGAATACGAGCAGTACTTC. Its translation is CASSRGQEGPEYEQYF.

J is TRBJ2-4 and V is TRBV6-1; D gene uncertain. The CDR3 runs to 11 residues. Germline-derived CDR1 and CDR2 are MNHNS and SASEGT. Trimming stripped 5 bases from V and 10 bases from J, with 9 bases between. CDR3 DNA: TGTGCCAGCAGTTTACGAGAAATTCAGTACTTC. Translating gives CASSLREIQYF.

The chain employs TRBV19 and TRBJ2-7; TRBD1 agrees at 9 bases. The CDR3 totals 15 residues. V was pared by 5 bases and J by 2 bases, with 7 bases of the junction left unmatched. Germline V gene lookup returns CDR1 LNHDA and CDR2 SQIVND (reference sequence). The CDR3 DNA reads as TGTGCCAGTAGTGGACCGGGACAGGGAACCTACGAGCAGTACTTC. This sequence encodes CASSGPGQGTYEQYF.

The V gene is TRBV11-1, the J gene TRBJ2-2; perhaps TRBD2 as D (7 bases). The CDR3 totals 16 residues. Trimming left V 2 bases short and J 6 bases short, with 16 bases between. Germline-derived CDR1 and CDR2 are SGHAT and FQDESV (reference sequence). CDR3 loop: CASSLFRGAAAGELFF. The CDR3 nucleotides are TGTGCCAGCAGCTTATTCCGGGGGGCAGCGGCCGGGGAGCTGTTTTTT.

V usage is TRBV4-3 and J usage is TRBJ1-2; 9 bases are a match to TRBD1. The CDR3 has 15 residues. V was clipped by 0 bases and J by 4 bases; unmatched bases: 3. CDR1 is LGHNA and CDR2 is YSLEER in the germline V gene. The CDR3 nucleotides are TGCGCCAGCAGCCAAGATACAGGGGGCTCCTATGGCTACACCTTC. Translating gives CASSQDTGGSYGYTF.

The V gene is TRBV2, the J gene TRBJ2-1; D remains ambiguous. The V end was cut by 1 base, the J end by 8 bases, with 15 bases between. This CDR3 is built from 15 residues. The V gene's germline CDR1 is SNHLY and CDR2 FYNNEI. The CDR3 DNA sequence: TGTGCCAGCAGTGAAGAGCGCCCCCCGAGGCATGAGCAGTTCTTC. As protein: CASSEERPPRHEQFF.

This clone was observed a single time. V and J are TRBV27 and TRBJ2-5; 7 positions agree with TRBD2. The CDR3 is 15 amino acids. V was clipped by 7 bases and J by 5 bases; unmatched bases: 13. Per germline, CDR1 MNHEY and CDR2 SMNVEV (reference sequence). The CDR3 loop reads CASTHRAGILETQYF. Written as DNA, the CDR3 is TGTGCCAGCACCCATAGAGCGGGAATATTGGAGACCCAGTACTTC.

This sequence joins TRBV4-2 and TRBJ2-5; TRBD2 aligns across 7 bases. The CDR3 contains 14 residues. V lost 3 bases, J lost 1 base, and 2 bases stayed unmatched. Germline V gene data show CDR1 as LGHNA and CDR2 as YNFKEQ. The CDR3: CASSQRESQETQYF. The DNA for the CDR3 is TGTGCCAGCAGCCAGCGGGAGAGCCAAGAGACCCAGTACTTC.

The V call is TRBV4-2, the J call TRBJ2-7; TRBD1 might be the D (6 bases). This CDR3 has 15 residues. CDR1 and CDR2 from the germline V gene are LGHNA and YNFKEQ. The V end was cut by 1 base, the J end by 6 bases, with 16 bases between. CDR3 sequence: CASSQAFWDNGEQYF. CDR3 coding DNA: TGTGCCAGCAGCCAAGCCTTCTGGGACAATGGCGAGCAGTACTTC.

The rearrangement links TRBV6-1 to TRBJ1-1; perhaps TRBD1 as D (5 bases). The CDR3 sequence is 13 residues long. V lost 11 bases, J lost 4 bases, and 17 bases lay in between. Germline CDR1 MNHNS, CDR2 SASEGT. CDR3 coding DNA: TGTGCCCTGCGTAGGGGAAGAGGCACTGAAGCTTTCTTT. Translating it yields CALRRGRGTEAFF.

This clone was counted a few times. V gene TRBV6-1 combines with J gene TRBJ2-7, with 10 bases lining up with TRBD2. CDR3 length: 15 residues. With 2 bases clipped from V and 4 bases from J, the junction kept 5 bases outside the gene matches. Per the germline V gene, CDR1 is MNHNS and CDR2 is SASEGT. The CDR3 nucleotides read TGTGCCAGCAGTGAATCACTAGCGGGGCCTTACGAGCAGTACTTC. Translation: CASSESLAGPYEQYF.

This chain connects TRBV5-4 to TRBJ1-2; tentatively, D is TRBD1 (6 bases). The CDR3 length is 14 residues. Trimming left V 3 bases short and J 4 bases short, with 13 bases between. Germline CDR1 and CDR2: SGHNT and YYREEE (reference sequence). CDR3 nucleotides: TGTGCCAGCAGCTCGGCACAGGGTTTCTATGGCTACACCTTC. Residues: CASSSAQGFYGYTF.